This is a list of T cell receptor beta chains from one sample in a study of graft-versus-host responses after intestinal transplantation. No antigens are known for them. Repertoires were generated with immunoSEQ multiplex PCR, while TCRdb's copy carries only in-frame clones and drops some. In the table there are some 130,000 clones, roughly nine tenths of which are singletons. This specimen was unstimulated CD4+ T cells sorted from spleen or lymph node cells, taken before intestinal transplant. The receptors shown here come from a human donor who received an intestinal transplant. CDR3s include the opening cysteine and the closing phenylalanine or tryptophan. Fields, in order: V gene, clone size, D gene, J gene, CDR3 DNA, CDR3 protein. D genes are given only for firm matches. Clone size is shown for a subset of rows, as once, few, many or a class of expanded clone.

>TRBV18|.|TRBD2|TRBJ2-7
TGTGCCAGCTCACCACGGGCGGGGGAGGTTTCCTACGAGCAGTACTTC
CASSPRAGEVSYEQYF
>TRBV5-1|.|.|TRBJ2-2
TGCGCCAGCAGCTTGGAGGGGGGAACGAACACCGGGGAGCTGTTTTTT
CASSLEGGTNTGELFF
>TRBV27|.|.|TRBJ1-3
TGTGCCAGCAGTTTAAATACAGGGCCCTCTGGAAACACCATATATTTT
CASSLNTGPSGNTIYF
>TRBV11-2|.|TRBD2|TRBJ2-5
TGTGCCAGCAGCTTAATTGCGGGGGGGAAAGAGACCCAGTACTTC
CASSLIAGGKETQYF
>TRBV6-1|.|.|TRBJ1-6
TGTGCCAGCACCCCTCGCGTGAGCCATAATTCACCCCTCCACTTT
CASTPRVSHNSPLHF
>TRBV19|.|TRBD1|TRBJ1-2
TGTGCCAGTAGCCGGGACAGTAACTATGGCTACACCTTC
CASSRDSNYGYTF
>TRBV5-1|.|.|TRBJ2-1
TGCGCCAGCAGCTTTTCCACTGCCCGGGCCCGGAGCTCCTACAATGAGCAGTTCTTC
CASSFSTARARSSYNEQFF
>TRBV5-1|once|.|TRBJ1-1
TGCGCCAGCAGCCCAGGGAGGTATGGGATGAACACTGAAGCTTTCTTT
CASSPGRYGMNTEAFF
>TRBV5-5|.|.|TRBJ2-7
TGTGCCAGCAGCTTGCCCGGGGCCTACGAGCAGTACTTC
CASSLPGAYEQYF
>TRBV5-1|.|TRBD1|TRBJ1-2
TGCGCCAGCAGCTTGGGCGGACAGGGAGCCTATGGCTACACCTTC
CASSLGGQGAYGYTF
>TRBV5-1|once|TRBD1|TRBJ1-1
TGCGCCAGCAGCCTAGGGACAGAGGGTACTGAAGCTTTCTTT
CASSLGTEGTEAFF
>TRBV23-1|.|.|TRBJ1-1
TGCGCCAGCAGTCAGCTAGAAGGGAACACTGAAGCTTTCTTT
CASSQLEGNTEAFF
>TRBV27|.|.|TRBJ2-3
TGTGCCAGCAGTCCCCGGACCGCAGGCACAGATACGCAGTATTTT
CASSPRTAGTDTQYF
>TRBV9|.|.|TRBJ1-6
TGTGCCAGCAGCCCAGGGGTCTTTAATTCACCCCTCCACTTT
CASSPGVFNSPLHF
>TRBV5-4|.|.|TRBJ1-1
TGTGCCAGCAGCTTGGATCGCTTGTCTAACACTGAAGCTTTCTTT
CASSLDRLSNTEAFF
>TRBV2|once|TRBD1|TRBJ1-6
TGTGCCAGCGGCGTGGGGACAGGGGGCAGGTCACCCCTCCACTTT
CASGVGTGGRSPLHF
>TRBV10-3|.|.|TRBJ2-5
TGTGCCAGCGCCCAGGAAGAGACCCAGTACTTC
CASAQEETQYF
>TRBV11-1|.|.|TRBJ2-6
TGTGCCAGCAGCCGAGGAAGCTCTGGGGCCAACGTCCTGACTTTC
CASSRGSSGANVLTF
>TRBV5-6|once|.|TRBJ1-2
TGTGCCAGCAGCTTGGACACGACCTATGGGGACACCTTC
CASSLDTTYGDTF
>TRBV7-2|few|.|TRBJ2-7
TGTGCCAGCACCTCCGAGGGCTCCTACGAGCAGTACTTC
CASTSEGSYEQYF
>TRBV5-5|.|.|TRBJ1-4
TGTGCCAGCAGCCCATGGTGGGGTGGGACTAATGAAAAACTGTTTTTT
CASSPWWGGTNEKLFF
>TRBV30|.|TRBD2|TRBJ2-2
TGTGCCTGGAGTGGACTAGCGGGGGGGCCCGGGGAGCTGTTTTTT
CAWSGLAGGPGELFF
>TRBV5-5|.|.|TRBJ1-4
TGTGCCAGCAGCTTGCCCCCCGATGGGAGGACTAATGAAAAACTGTTTTTT
CASSLPPDGRTNEKLFF
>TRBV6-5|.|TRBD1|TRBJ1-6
TGTGCCAGCACCTTGGGACAGTATAATTCACCCCTCCACTTT
CASTLGQYNSPLHF
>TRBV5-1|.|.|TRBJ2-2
TGCGCCAGCAGCTTAGACGGACTCCTGAACACCGGGGAGCTGTTTTTT
CASSLDGLLNTGELFF
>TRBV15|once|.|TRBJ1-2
TGTGCCACCAGCAGAGACGGGCCCTATGGCTACACCTTC
CATSRDGPYGYTF
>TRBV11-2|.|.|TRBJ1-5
TGTGCCAGCAGCTCTGCAGGGGGCAATCAGCCCCAGCATTTT
CASSSAGGNQPQHF
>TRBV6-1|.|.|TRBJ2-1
TGTGCCAGCACCCAGGAAGCCCGGGGTGAGCAGTTCTTC
CASTQEARGEQFF
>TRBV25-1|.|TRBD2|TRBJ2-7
TGTGCCAGCAGTGCTTCAGCGGGGGCATACGAGCAGTACTTC
CASSASAGAYEQYF
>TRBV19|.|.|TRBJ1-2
TGTGCCAGTAGTATAGCGTTAGGGCAGAACTATGGCTACACCTTC
CASSIALGQNYGYTF
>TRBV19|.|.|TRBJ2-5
TGTGCCAGTTCGGCGGGGAAACAAGAGACCCAGTACTTC
CASSAGKQETQYF
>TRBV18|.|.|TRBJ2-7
TGTGCCAGCTCACGGGCAGGGCTCTCCTACGAGCAGTACTTC
CASSRAGLSYEQYF
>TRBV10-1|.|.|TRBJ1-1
TGCGCCAGCAGGGACACAGGGAACACTGAAGCTTTCTTT
CASRDTGNTEAFF
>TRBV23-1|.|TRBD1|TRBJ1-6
TGCGCCAGCAGTCACTTAGGGGGACAGGGAGGGGGATCACCCCTCCACTTT
CASSHLGGQGGGSPLHF
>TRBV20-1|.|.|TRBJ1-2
TGCAGTGCTACTCTCACACGTGGCTACACCTTC
CSATLTRGYTF
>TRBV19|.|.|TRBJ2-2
TGTGCCAGTAGTTTTTTCGGGGAGCTGTTTTTT
CASSFFGELFF
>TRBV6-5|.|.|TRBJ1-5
TGTGCCAGCACCCCAGGTCCCAGCAATCAGCCCCAGCATTTT
CASTPGPSNQPQHF
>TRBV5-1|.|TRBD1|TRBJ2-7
TGCGCCAGCAGCGGGACAGGGACCGCCTACGAGCAGTACTTC
CASSGTGTAYEQYF
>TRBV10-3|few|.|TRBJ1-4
TGTGCCATCAGTGAACGTATACAAGGACCGAAAGGACTGTTTTTT
CAISERIQGPKGLFF
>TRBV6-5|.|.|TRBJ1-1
TGTGCCAGCAGTGAAAGGGGGAACACTGAAGCTTTCTTT
CASSERGNTEAFF
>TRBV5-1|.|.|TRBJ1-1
TGCGCCAGCAGCGTGGCGGTGGACACTGAAGCTTTCTTT
CASSVAVDTEAFF
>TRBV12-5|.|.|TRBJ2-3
TGTGCTAGTGGTAGTGAGACGACGACGCAGTATTTT
CASGSETTTQYF
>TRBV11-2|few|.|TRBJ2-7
TGTGCCAGCAGCTTAGTAGCCGGACTGTCCTACGAGCAGTACTTC
CASSLVAGLSYEQYF
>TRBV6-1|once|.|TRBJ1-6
TGTGCCAGCGGAGTGGGACCCCTCCACTTT
CASGVGPLHF
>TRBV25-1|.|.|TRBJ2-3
TGTGCCAGCACCCCCGGGGGCCGGGATACGCAGTATTTT
CASTPGGRDTQYF
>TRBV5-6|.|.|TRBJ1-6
TGTGCCAGCAGCTTAGGCGCGGATTCACCCCTCCACTTT
CASSLGADSPLHF
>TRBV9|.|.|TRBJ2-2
TGTGCCAGCAGCGTGAGGCGCGACGGGGAGCTGTTTTTT
CASSVRRDGELFF
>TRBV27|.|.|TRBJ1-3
TGTGCCAGCAGTTTAGCGGGTTCCGGAAACACCATATATTTT
CASSLAGSGNTIYF
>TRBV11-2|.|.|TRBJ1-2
TGTGCCAGCAGCTTAGATCCCTCAGGGGAGACTGGCTACACCTTC
CASSLDPSGETGYTF
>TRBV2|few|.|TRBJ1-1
TGTGCCAGCAGTGGGAGGCAGGGGAGCACTGAAGCTTTCTTT
CASSGRQGSTEAFF
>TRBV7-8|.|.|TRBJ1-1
TGTGCCAGCAGCTTATTATGGAACACTGAAGCTTTCTTT
CASSLLWNTEAFF
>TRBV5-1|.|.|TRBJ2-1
TGCGCCAGCAGCGGGGGGGGCAGTCCTGGGTTCTTC
CASSGGGSPGFF
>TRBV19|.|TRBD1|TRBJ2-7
TGTGCCAGTAGTATAGAGACAGGGGGACGAGTAGGGGAGCAGTACTTC
CASSIETGGRVGEQYF
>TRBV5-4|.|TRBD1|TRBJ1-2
TGTGCCAGCAGCTCCGGACAGGCGAGTTATGGCTACACCTTC
CASSSGQASYGYTF
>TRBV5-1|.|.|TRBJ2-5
TGCGCCAGCAGGAAAACCGGAGAGACCCAGTACTTC
CASRKTGETQYF
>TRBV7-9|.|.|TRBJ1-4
TGTGCCAGCAGCCGGGGGACCGTTCCTAATGAAAAACTGTTTTTT
CASSRGTVPNEKLFF
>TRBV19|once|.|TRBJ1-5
TGTGCCAGTACTTTAGGTGGGCAGGGCAATCAGCCCCAGCATTTT
CASTLGGQGNQPQHF